The next 5 T cell receptor beta chains were all read from a single sample in a study of control samples from healthy donors and cancer patients. Profiled with immunoSEQ multiplex PCR; TCRdb holds only in-frame clones, not every one. This sample has approximately 170,000 clones, with around 90% found just once. The specimen sequenced was blood. These receptors were obtained from a woman aged 45-60 years in good health.

The rearrangement links TRBV5-4 to TRBJ2-1, with a possible D match to TRBD2 (5 bases). The CDR3 contains 14 residues. Germline CDR1 SGHNT, CDR2 YYREEE (reference sequence). Trimming took 0 bases from V and 7 from J, leaving 11 bases between them. CDR3 DNA sequence: TGTGCCAGCAGCTTGGCTCAGCCGGGGAATGAGCAGTTCTTC. This translates into CASSLAQPGNEQFF.

V and J are TRBV15 and TRBJ1-2; D is unclear. Germline lookup yields CDR1 LNHNV and CDR2 YYDKDF (reference sequence). There are 13 residues in the CDR3. Trimming removed 0 bases at V and 8 bases at J, with 10 bases between. The CDR3 here is CATSRDRIGGYTF. CDR3 coding DNA: TGTGCCACCAGCAGAGACAGGATAGGAGGCTACACCTTC.

V is TRBV24-1 and J is TRBJ2-5; D possibly corresponds to TRBD1 (6 bases). The CDR3 is 12 amino acids. CDR1 is KGHDR, CDR2 SFDVKD, per germline. Trimming took off 6 bases at V and 5 bases at J, with 9 bases between the two ends. The CDR3 region is CATSHTGETQYF. CDR3 bases: TGTGCCACCAGTCATACAGGGGAGACCCAGTACTTC.

V and J are TRBV20-1 and TRBJ1-1; 7 bases are shared with TRBD1. Germline V CDR1 and CDR2: DFQATT, SNEGSKA (reference sequence). Germline trimming cut 2 bases from V and 8 bases from J; bases unmatched to any gene: 2. The CDR3 runs 11 residues. The CDR3 spells CSARTDREAFF. The CDR3 DNA reads as TGCAGTGCTAGAACGGACAGGGAAGCTTTCTTT.

The chain links TRBV11-2 to TRBJ2-5, with D perhaps matching TRBD2 (5 bases). There are 15 residues in the CDR3. In germline, CDR1 is SGHAT, CDR2 FQNNGV. Trimming shortened V by 4 bases and J by 3 bases, and 15 bases separated the two germline ends. In DNA, the CDR3 is TGTGCCAGCAGCTCCACCAGGAGGATAGAAGAGACCCAGTACTTC. Its translation is CASSSTRRIEETQYF. Full variable domain (missing parts from reference TRBV11-2 and TRBJ2-5): EAGVAQSPRYKIIEKRQSVAFWCNPISGHATLYWYQQILGQGPKLLIQFQNNGVVDDSQLPKDRFSAERLKGVDSTLKIQPAKLEDSAVYLCASSSTRRIEETQYFGPGTRLLVL.